This TCR beta chain was documented in a study of OX40 agonist ivuxolimab in advanced cancers. The repertoire was sequenced with immunoSEQ multiplex PCR; TCRdb's copy has only in-frame clones and lacks some. Here the sample spans about 67,000 clones, 85% being singletons. The germline gives CDR1 SQVTM, CDR2 ANQGSEA. CDR3 length: 14 amino acids. V was pared by 6 bases and J by 2 bases, with 15 bases between. The rearrangement uses TRBV29-1 and TRBJ2-3; tentative D call: TRBD1 (5 bases). The sample in question was CD4+ or CD8+ T cells sorted from blood, obtained in a trial of the OX40 agonist ivuxolimab. The TCR originated in an adult with an advanced solid tumor such as melanoma, head and neck, liver or kidney cancer. CDR3 nucleotides: TGCAGCGTCCCCTCGACAGTAGCCACAGATACGCAGTATTTT. Translation gives CSVPSTVATDTQYF.